This TCR beta chain was retrieved from a study of cytomegalovirus exposure and HLA in healthy donors. Germline-derived CDR1 and CDR2 are MNHNY and SVGAGI (reference sequence). The CDR3 is 14 amino acids. J lost 4 bases, V lost 6 bases, and 5 bases had no gene match. This clone was observed at least ten times. Researchers ran the PCR with 60 Vbeta and 13 Jbeta primers. Clones were sequenced by immunoSEQ multiplex PCR, and TCRdb holds only the in-frame ones, with some missing. Of some 150,000 clones listed, 60% to 80% were seen once; the top ten hold 5% to 7%. This sequence joins TRBV6-6 and TRBJ2-1; 8 positions match TRBD2. This clonotype originated in a man aged 35-49 years in good health and CMV-seropositive. Material for sequencing was PBMCs. The CDR3 DNA follows: TGTGCCAGCAGCCCCGGGGGGGAATACAATGAGCAGTTCTTC. Its protein is CASSPGGEYNEQFF.